The clone carrying this T cell receptor beta chain was recorded many times. Its antigen is as yet unknown. Duration under 3 months, a NOSPECS grade of at least 4, and a Clinical Activity Score of at least 3 characterized the ophthalmopathy patients. The data originate from a study of T cells in Graves' hyperthyroidism and ophthalmopathy. About the research overall: Upon initial diagnosis and before any treatment, peripheral blood was collected.

Amplified regions were TCR beta CDR3 sequences from RNA transcripts. A set of HTBI primers served as the primers for a first-round RT-PCR of the TCR CDR3. TCRdb processed the multiplex PCR reads anew with MiXCR; each CDR3 protein has one entry. The table has about 400,000 distinct CDR3 sequences, approximately 16% seen once. Study observations and caveats: Blood also contained most expanded thyroid clonotypes above 0.001.

The germline gives CDR1 MDHEN, CDR2 SYDVKM. The CDR3 consists of 12 residues. V was cut by 6 bases and J by 7 bases, with 13 bases left in between. This clonotype originated in a woman aged 60-75 years with Graves' ophthalmopathy. The rearrangement uses TRBV28 and TRBJ2-7; no reliable D call. The sequenced sample consisted of blood. The CDR3 loop reads CASSPNRAEQYF. The CDR3, as DNA: TGTGCCAGCAGCCCAAACCGGGCGGAGCAGTACTTC. Full variable domain (missing parts from reference TRBV28 and TRBJ2-7): DVKVTQSSRYLVKRTGEKVFLECVQDMDHENMFWYRQDPGLGLRLIYFSYDVKMKEKGDIPEGYSVSREKKERFSLILESASTNQTSMYLCASSPNRAEQYFGPGTRLTVT.